The 16 T cell receptor beta chains below all came from one sample that was sequenced in a study of immune characterization of retroperitoneal liposarcoma. TCRdb independently ran MiXCR on the PCR reads; one entry per CDR3 protein. This table holds about 2,400 distinct CDR3 sequences, about half found once. The specimen sequenced was tumor tissue. The receptor source for this set is a female donor with retroperitoneal liposarcoma.

This chain connects TRBV7-2 to TRBJ2-1; D uncertain. Trimming pared 1 base from V and 0 bases from J, leaving 13 bases between. Germline values: CDR1 SGHTA, CDR2 FQGNSA. The CDR3 has 17 amino acids. CDR3 loop: CASSLVSRSHSYNEQFF. The CDR3 nucleotides are TGTGCCAGCAGCTTAGTGTCTCGGAGCCACTCCTACAATGAGCAGTTCTTC.

V and J are TRBV6-5 and TRBJ2-2, with TRBD1 identical over 8 bases. The ends lost 0 bases at V and 7 bases at J; junction bases unmatched: 4. The V gene's germline CDR1 is MNHEY and CDR2 SVGAGI. CDR3 length: 15 amino acids. CDR3 residues: CASSYSDRALGELFF. CDR3 nucleotides: TGTGCCAGCAGTTACTCGGACAGGGCCCTCGGGGAGCTGTTTTTT.

The CDR3 here is CASSPTSGSEQETQFF. The CDR3 nucleotides are TGCGCCAGCAGCCCTACTAGCGGGAGCGAACAAGAGACCCAGTTCTTC. This chain links TRBV5-1 with TRBJ2-5; TRBD2 matches 11 bases. TRBJ2-1 explains the end of the DNA better; the J call may be wrong. CDR3 length: 16 amino acids. Germline loops: CDR1 SGHRS, CDR2 YFSETQ.

The chain is built from TRBV6-5 and TRBJ2-1; the match to TRBD2 covers 11 bases. There are 17 residues in the CDR3. Germline trimming cut 2 bases from V and 3 bases from J; bases unmatched to any gene: 6. Germline values: CDR1 MNHEY, CDR2 SVGAGI. CDR3 region: CASSYPKTSGDYNEQFF. The CDR3 coding sequence is TGTGCCAGCAGTTACCCAAAGACTAGCGGGGACTACAATGAGCAGTTCTTC.

This clonotype is medium-sized by share. This rearrangement joins TRBV6-1 to TRBJ2-7; D ambiguous. Germline V lookup: CDR1 MNHNS, CDR2 SASEGT. The length of the CDR3 is 13 residues. The V end was cut by 5 bases, the J end by 4 bases, with 12 bases between. CDR3 sequence reads: CASSPHLLYEQYF. Here the CDR3 DNA reads TGTGCCAGCAGTCCCCACCTTTTATACGAGCAGTACTTC.

V gene TRBV28 combines with J gene TRBJ2-5; TRBD1 agrees at 7 bases. Unmatched junction bases numbered 17, after V lost 5 bases and J lost 11 bases. The CDR3 is 15 amino acids. The germline gives CDR1 MDHEN, CDR2 SYDVKM. The DNA for the CDR3 is TGTGCCAGCAGTCCACAGGGGCCTATTTACAATGAGCAGTACTTC. This codes for CASSPQGPIYNEQYF.

The chain is built from TRBV6-1 and TRBJ2-3, with D possibly being TRBD2 (5 bases). The CDR3 contains 15 residues. V dropped 3 bases and J dropped 0 bases, with 10 bases sitting between them. Germline CDR1 and CDR2: MNHNS and SASEGT. The CDR3 sequence: CASSDSVSSTDTQYF. The DNA for the CDR3 is TGTGCCAGCAGTGATAGCGTTTCTAGCACAGATACGCAGTATTTT.

The rearrangement links TRBV6-5 to TRBJ2-1; 10 bases are shared with TRBD2. Germline V CDR1 and CDR2: MNHEY, SVGAGI. There are 18 residues in the CDR3. V trimming: 2 bases; J trimming: 6 bases; junction bases outside the gene matches: 13. CDR3 sequence reads: CASSYQGDKAGGGNEQFF. Written as DNA, the CDR3 is TGTGCCAGCAGTTACCAGGGGGATAAAGCGGGGGGGGGCAATGAGCAGTTCTTC.

V usage is TRBV7-9 and J usage is TRBJ2-3; D possibly matches TRBD1 or TRBD2 (5 bases each). The CDR3 runs 13 residues. Trimming removed 5 bases from V and 5 bases from J, with 11 bases in between. Germline V gene sequence: CDR1 SEHNR, CDR2 FQNEAQ (reference sequence). This chain's CDR3 is CASSLQGVDTQYF. CDR3 sequence (DNA): TGTGCCAGCAGCCTCCAGGGAGTAGATACGCAGTATTTT.

This clonotype was counted between two and nine times. V is TRBV7-2 and J is TRBJ2-3; a possible D gene is TRBD2 (6 bases). V lost 5 bases and J lost 3, with 15 bases in between. Germline V lookup: CDR1 SGHTA, CDR2 FQGNSA. CDR3 length: 15 amino acids. CDR3: CASSPGRGLTDTQYF. The CDR3 DNA sequence: TGTGCCAGCAGCCCCGGGCGGGGATTAACAGATACGCAGTATTTT.

The chain couples TRBV12-3 or TRBV12-4 to TRBJ2-1; D unresolved. The CDR3 totals 13 residues. With 2 bases removed from V and 7 bases from J, the gap between germline ends came to 9 bases. The CDR3 DNA reads as TGTGCCAGCAGTTTACGCCGCGCTAATGAGCAGTTCTTC. Its protein is CASSLRRANEQFF.

V and J are TRBV6-6 and TRBJ2-1, with TRBD2 as a possible D gene (6 bases). The closer fit of TRBJ2-7 to the DNA end suggests the J call may be wrong. Germline V gene sequence: CDR1 MNHNY, CDR2 SVGAGI (reference sequence). The CDR3 runs 13 residues. The CDR3 bases are TGTGCCAGCAGTTACACGGGAGACTACGAGCAGTACTTC. Translating gives CASSYTGDYEQYF.

This clonotype was found a few times. V gene TRBV11-1 combines with J gene TRBJ2-5; 10 bases map to TRBD2. This CDR3 has 15 amino acids. With V trimmed by 1 base and J by 3 bases, 2 bases remained unmatched. CDR1 and CDR2 from the germline V gene are SGHAT and FQDESV (reference sequence). DNA of the CDR3: TGTGCCAGCAGCTTAGGGCTAGCGGGAGAAGAGACCCAGTACTTC. Translated: CASSLGLAGEETQYF.

The V call is TRBV6-1, the J call TRBJ2-1; the D call may be TRBD1 or TRBD2 (5 bases each). The J call is in doubt because the DNA end fits TRBJ2-7 better. The CDR3 contains 14 residues. The V gene's germline CDR1 is MNHNS and CDR2 SASEGT. DNA for the CDR3: TGTGCCAGCGCAAGGGACCTGGTCTGGAATGAGCAGTACTTC. Translated: CASARDLVWNEQYF.

This clonotype turned up a few times. The chain couples TRBV27 to TRBJ2-2, with no clear D. The germline V and J ends were trimmed by 5 bases and 8 bases, with 9 bases remaining between them. This CDR3 spans 12 amino acids. Germline V gene data show CDR1 as MNHEY and CDR2 as SMNVEV (reference sequence). The CDR3 loop reads CASSPPRGELFF. The CDR3 DNA reads TGTGCCAGCAGTCCCCCGCGAGGGGAGCTGTTTTTT.

This chain links TRBV6-1 with TRBJ1-3; TRBD1 is a possible D gene (5 bases). Between the trimmed V and J ends, which lost 6 bases and 0 bases, there was a span of 15 bases. The CDR3 loop spans 16 amino acids. The germline gives CDR1 MNHNS, CDR2 SASEGT. CDR3 sequence reads: CASSSAGTASGNTIYF. CDR3 coding DNA: TGTGCCAGCAGCTCGGCAGGGACGGCCTCTGGAAACACCATATATTTT.